One and the same sample provided the 22 T cell receptor beta chains below, sequenced in a study of CD8 T cells in Susac syndrome. Random hexamers were used to reverse transcribe 0.5 to 1 ug of RNA. Via MiXCR, TCRdb re-called the immunoSEQ multiplex PCR reads, giving one row per CDR3 protein. Among approximately 200,000 distinct CDR3 sequences, approximately 95% were seen once, and the ten largest hold 0.082%. Input material: CD4+ T cells from PBMCs. These TCRs come from a human donor with multiple sclerosis.

J is TRBJ2-1 and V is TRBV7-2, with D possibly TRBD2 on 6 matching bases. The V and J ends lost 10 bases and 0 bases respectively, with 13 bases between them. The germline V gene encodes CDR1 SGHTA and CDR2 FQGNSA. The CDR3 has 14 amino acids. Here the CDR3 DNA reads TGTGCCACCTCTCGGGGGAGCTCCTACAATGAGCAGTTCTTC. Protein product: CATSRGSSYNEQFF.

The chain couples TRBV29-1 to TRBJ1-1; TRBD1 is a possible D gene (5 bases). Germline V CDR1 and CDR2: SQVTM, ANQGSEA. This CDR3 is built from 13 residues. V shed 8 bases and J shed 3 bases, with 16 bases lying between them. This CDR3 is CSPGTKDDTEAFF. CDR3 bases: TGCAGCCCCGGGACGAAAGACGACACTGAAGCTTTCTTT.

The chain combines TRBV30 with TRBJ1-1, with 12 bases fitting TRBD1. V was pared by 1 base and J by 11 bases, with 11 bases of the junction left unmatched. Germline CDR1 GTSNPN, CDR2 SVGIG (reference sequence). The CDR3 covers 15 residues. This CDR3 reads CAWSAGTGGILDAFF. CDR3 nucleotides: TGTGCCTGGAGTGCTGGGACAGGGGGCATTTTGGACGCTTTCTTT.

The chain has TRBV3-1 and TRBJ2-5; D unresolved. Trimming pared 4 bases from V and 5 bases from J, leaving 17 bases between. In germline, CDR1 is LGHDT, CDR2 YNNKEL (reference sequence). The CDR3 spans 15 residues. In nucleotides, the CDR3 is TGTGCCAGCAGCCTCGCTAAATCCCCGTGGGAGACCCAGTACTTC. Protein sequence: CASSLAKSPWETQYF.

The rearrangement uses TRBV18 and TRBJ2-1; no clear D gene. The germline V and J ends were trimmed by 3 bases and 8 bases, with 11 bases remaining between them. The germline gives CDR1 KGHSH, CDR2 LQKENI. This CDR3 spans 13 amino acids. The CDR3 protein is CASSPSQVDEQFF. The CDR3 coding sequence is TGTGCCAGCTCACCTTCTCAAGTCGATGAGCAGTTCTTC.

This chain connects TRBV9 to TRBJ1-4, with 7 bases that match TRBD1. Germline lookup yields CDR1 SGDLS and CDR2 YYNGEE. This CDR3 comprises 14 residues. J gave up 7 bases and V 4 bases, and 7 bases lay outside the gene matches. The CDR3 region is CASSSGTVPEKLFF. The CDR3 coding sequence is TGTGCCAGCAGCTCTGGGACAGTACCTGAAAAACTGTTTTTT.

The gene calls are TRBV15 and TRBJ1-1; D unclear. V shed 1 base and J shed 2 bases, with 5 bases lying between them. Germline assignment: CDR1 LNHNV and CDR2 YYDKDF (reference sequence). The CDR3 is 13 residues long. CDR3 amino acids: CATSRVGNTEAFF. The CDR3 nucleotides read TGTGCCACCAGCAGAGTAGGAAACACTGAAGCTTTCTTT. Supplemented by reference TRBV15 and TRBJ1-1, the full variable domain reads DAMVIQNPRYQVTQFGKPVTLSCSQTLNHNVMYWYQQKSSQAPKLLFHYYDKDFNNEADTPDNFQSRRPNTSFCFLDIRSPGLGDTAMYLCATSRVGNTEAFFGQGTRLTVV.

The V and J genes are TRBV5-4 and TRBJ1-1; perhaps TRBD1 as D (5 bases). Trimming shortened V by 6 bases and J by 4 bases, and 13 bases separated the two germline ends. Germline V CDR1 and CDR2: SGHNT, YYREEE (reference sequence). The CDR3 is 13 residues long. The CDR3 bases are TGTGCCAGCAAGGAGGTCAGGGCCACTGAAGCTTTCTTT. Translation: CASKEVRATEAFF.

This sequence joins TRBV29-1 and TRBJ1-2, with D uncertain. The CDR3 is 16 residues long. V lost 3 bases, J lost 1 base, and 18 bases lay in between. Germline CDR1 SQVTM, CDR2 ANQGSEA. The CDR3 is CSVEGASTLLNYGYTF. The CDR3 bases are TGCAGCGTTGAGGGCGCCAGCACCCTTCTTAACTATGGCTACACCTTC.

Here the CDR3 reads CASSLGQEYTEAFF. The CDR3 coding sequence is TGCGCCAGCAGCTTGGGACAGGAGTACACTGAAGCTTTCTTT. The V and J genes are TRBV5-1 and TRBJ1-1, with D maybe TRBD1 (6 bases). Germline CDR1 and CDR2: SGHRS and YFSETQ. V was cut by 0 bases and J by 3 bases, with 9 bases left in between. This CDR3 is 14 amino acids long.

This chain joins TRBV6-1 and TRBJ1-5, with 8 bases that match TRBD1. This CDR3 contains 16 residues. V shed 4 bases, J shed 2 bases, and the junction held 7 bases outside the gene matches. Germline V gene data show CDR1 as MNHNS and CDR2 as SASEGT. CDR3 bases: TGTGCCAGCAGTGGGGGGACAGGCGGAGGCAATCAGCCCCAGCATTTT. Its protein is CASSGGTGGGNQPQHF.

The chain couples TRBV3-1 to TRBJ2-3; D not certain. Trimming cost V 1 base and J 8 bases, with 7 bases left between them. Germline V lookup: CDR1 LGHDT, CDR2 YNNKEL (reference sequence). This CDR3 region has 12 residues. This CDR3 is CASSQVVGTQYF. CDR3 in DNA: TGTGCCAGCAGCCAAGTAGTGGGTACGCAGTATTTT.

This clonotype was seen once. The chain is built from TRBV27 and TRBJ2-7; 9 nucleotides line up with TRBD1. The germline V gene has CDR1 MNHEY and CDR2 SMNVEV (reference sequence). This CDR3 is 15 amino acids long. Trimming took 7 bases from V and 2 from J; bases not matched to a gene: 9. In DNA, the CDR3 is TGTGCCAGCAAAACCACCGGACAGGGGACCTACGAGCAGTACTTC. Protein: CASKTTGQGTYEQYF.

The chain links TRBV9 to TRBJ2-7; D uncertain. The CDR3 has 14 amino acids. Trimming took 4 bases from V and 2 from J, leaving 13 bases between them. Per the germline V gene, CDR1 is SGDLS and CDR2 is YYNGEE. CDR3: CASSPAPGTYEQYF. CDR3 in DNA: TGTGCCAGCAGCCCGGCGCCAGGCACCTACGAGCAGTACTTC.

The V gene is TRBV20-1, the J gene TRBJ1-5; a weak D match, TRBD1 (5 bases). Germline assignment: CDR1 DFQATT and CDR2 SNEGSKA (reference sequence). This CDR3 comprises 14 residues. V was cut by 2 bases and J by 6 bases, with 14 bases left in between. The CDR3 spells CSARLGHSSQPQHF. The CDR3 DNA sequence: TGCAGTGCTAGATTGGGGCACTCGAGTCAGCCCCAGCATTTT.

The chain employs TRBV27 and TRBJ1-5; D remains unclear. V shed 5 bases and J shed 6 bases, with 11 bases lying between them. This CDR3 has 13 residues. Germline V lookup: CDR1 MNHEY, CDR2 SMNVEV (reference sequence). As DNA, the CDR3 is TGTGCCAGCAGTACCAGGAATTTTCAGCCCCAGCATTTT. Translating gives CASSTRNFQPQHF.

The chain recombines TRBV7-9 with TRBJ2-3; TRBD1 might be the D (5 bases). V lost 5 bases, J lost 5 bases, and 14 bases lay in between. The CDR3 length is 14 residues. In germline, CDR1 is SEHNR, CDR2 FQNEAQ (reference sequence). CDR3 in amino acids: CASSGGPGIDTQYF. Written as DNA, the CDR3 is TGTGCCAGCAGCGGTGGTCCAGGGATAGATACGCAGTATTTT.

V is TRBV9 and J is TRBJ2-1, with D possibly being TRBD2 (6 bases). The CDR3 runs 18 residues. Trimming shortened V by 0 bases and J by 2 bases, and 18 bases separated the two germline ends. From germline, CDR1 is SGDLS and CDR2 YYNGEE. CDR3 region: CASSVAYGTHLAYNEQFF. The CDR3 DNA reads TGTGCCAGCAGCGTAGCTTATGGGACTCACCTGGCCTACAATGAGCAGTTCTTC.

V is TRBV6-6 and J is TRBJ2-7; D is possibly TRBD1 or TRBD2 (5 bases each). Germline-derived CDR1 and CDR2 are MNHNY and SVGAGI (reference sequence). This CDR3 region has 15 residues. Trimming removed 4 bases from V and 3 bases from J, with 16 bases in between. This CDR3 reads CASSSGTDRGYEQYV. The CDR3 region has the DNA TGTGCCAGCAGTTCAGGGACCGACCGAGGCTACGAGCAGTACGTC.

V usage is TRBV9 and J usage is TRBJ2-1; possibly TRBD1 or TRBD2 for D (6 bases each). The CDR3 sequence is 16 residues long. Germline V gene data show CDR1 as SGDLS and CDR2 as YYNGEE. The ends were cut back, 0 bases at V and 3 bases at J, with 13 bases in the middle. CDR3 in DNA: TGTGCCAGCAGCGTAGCGACGGGGGCCTACTACAATGAGCAGTTCTTC. Protein sequence: CASSVATGAYYNEQFF. Drawing the rest from reference TRBV9 and TRBJ2-1, the complete variable domain is DSGVTQTPKHLITATGQRVTLRCSPRSGDLSVYWYQQSLDQGLQFLIQYYNGEERAKGNILERFSAQQFPDLHSELNLSSLELGDSALYFCASSVATGAYYNEQFFGPGTRLTVL.

The V call is TRBV27, the J call TRBJ2-7; D is undetermined. The V gene lost 5 bases and the J gene lost 2 bases, with 10 bases spanning the gap. Germline-derived CDR1 and CDR2 are MNHEY and SMNVEV (reference sequence). This CDR3 is 13 amino acids long. The CDR3 protein is CASSGFSAYEQYF. The CDR3, as DNA: TGTGCCAGCAGTGGGTTTTCCGCCTACGAGCAGTACTTC.

The chain couples TRBV14 to TRBJ2-3; TRBD2 aligns across 11 bases. Germline trimming cut 1 base from V and 7 bases from J; bases unmatched to any gene: 4. The germline V gene has CDR1 SGHDN and CDR2 FVKESK. This CDR3 region has 15 residues. CDR3 sequence reads: CASSQGLAGWYTQYF. In DNA form, the CDR3 reads TGTGCCAGCAGCCAAGGACTAGCGGGGTGGTATACGCAGTATTTT.